These 26 T cell receptor beta chains share one sample of origin, sequenced in a study of technical replicates of blood from a handful of donors. The repertoire was sequenced with immunoSEQ multiplex PCR; TCRdb's copy has only in-frame clones and lacks some. This repertoire shows around 92,000 clones, 90% to 96% found once; its top ten account for roughly 0.23%. Specimen: T cells isolated from PBMCs. The receptors come from a human donor in good health.

This sequence joins TRBV7-3 and TRBJ2-1; 9 nucleotides agree with TRBD2. CDR1 is SGHTA and CDR2 is FQGTGA in the germline V gene. CDR3 length: 17 amino acids. After removal of 2 bases from V and 8 bases from J, the junction contained 13 bases not matched to a gene. The CDR3 bases are TGTGCCAGCAGCTTAGGGATAGCGGGGGACACCTTCGATGAGCAGTTCTTC. It is translated as CASSLGIAGDTFDEQFF.

The chain is built from TRBV9 and TRBJ2-1; D uncertain. With 0 bases removed from V and 8 bases from J, the gap between germline ends came to 12 bases. The CDR3 consists of 14 residues. Germline V gene lookup returns CDR1 SGDLS and CDR2 YYNGEE. The DNA for the CDR3 is TGTGCCAGCAGCGTAGCAGGCATCAGCTATGAGCAGTTCTTC. Protein: CASSVAGISYEQFF.

The chain is built from TRBV5-1 and TRBJ1-2; 11 nucleotides line up with TRBD1. Germline V gene lookup returns CDR1 SGHRS and CDR2 YFSETQ. V dropped 3 bases and J dropped 4; count of bases not matched to a gene: 5. This CDR3 is built from 15 residues. CDR3 nucleotide sequence: TGCGCCAGCAGCTGGCTCGGGACAGGGGGCTATGGCTACACCTTC. Its protein is CASSWLGTGGYGYTF.

The chain uses TRBV6-4 and TRBJ1-2, with D perhaps matching TRBD1 (5 bases). The CDR3 extends over 14 amino acids. Trimming shortened V by 4 bases and J by 7 bases, and 16 bases separated the two germline ends. Germline CDR1 MRHNA, CDR2 SNTAGT. CDR3 residues: CASSALAGWGGYTF. CDR3 DNA sequence: TGTGCCAGCAGTGCCCTCGCAGGGTGGGGTGGCTACACCTTC.

The chain recombines TRBV5-1 with TRBJ2-3; possible D gene TRBD2, 6 bases. The V end was cut by 5 bases, the J end by 2 bases, with 18 bases between. The CDR3 is 16 residues long. Germline-derived CDR1 and CDR2 are SGHRS and YFSETQ. In DNA, the CDR3 is TGCGCCAGCAGACTTGGGACTGTTGGGGACACAGATACGCAGTATTTT. It specifies CASRLGTVGDTDTQYF.

This chain connects TRBV7-8 to TRBJ2-1; 9 bases are a match to TRBD2. The CDR3 has 15 residues. Germline values: CDR1 SGHVS, CDR2 FQNEAQ. V gave up 1 base and J gave up 8 bases; unmatched junction bases: 6. The CDR3 loop is CASSLEAGGPDEQFF. The CDR3 nucleotides read TGTGCCAGCAGCTTAGAGGCGGGAGGGCCCGATGAGCAGTTCTTC.

V is TRBV5-6 and J is TRBJ2-1; 8 bases line up with TRBD2. The germline gives CDR1 SGHDT, CDR2 YYEEEE. After removal of 1 base from V and 7 bases from J, the junction contained 13 bases not matched to a gene. This CDR3 is 17 amino acids long. The CDR3 nucleotides read TGTGCCAGCAGCTTGTGGTTGAGTAGCGGGGTATTTAATGAGCAGTTCTTC. Its translation is CASSLWLSSGVFNEQFF.

DNA of the CDR3: TGTGCCAGCAGCTGGGACAGGGGAAGAGGGCAGCCCCAGCATTTT. Translation: CASSWDRGRGQPQHF. This rearrangement joins TRBV7-8 to TRBJ1-5, with 10 nucleotides matching TRBD1. Germline V gene data show CDR1 as SGHVS and CDR2 as FQNEAQ. The CDR3 is 15 residues long. Germline trimming cut 4 bases from V and 7 bases from J; bases unmatched to any gene: 7.

V is TRBV7-3 and J is TRBJ2-3, with TRBD2 matching over 9 bases. The CDR3 is made up of 17 amino acids. Per the germline V gene, CDR1 is SGHTA and CDR2 is FQGTGA. J gave up 2 bases and V 6 bases, and 12 bases lay outside the gene matches. The CDR3 here is CASSLRGSGGYTDTQYF. The DNA for the CDR3 is TGTGCCAGCAGTCTTAGGGGTAGCGGGGGCTACACAGATACGCAGTATTTT.

V is TRBV5-1 and J is TRBJ1-2; 10 positions agree with TRBD1. This CDR3 is built from 16 residues. CDR1 is SGHRS, CDR2 YFSETQ, per germline. The trim removed 2 bases at V and 7 bases at J, leaving 11 bases unmatched. CDR3 in amino acids: CASSFTGTGDRSGYTF. The CDR3 DNA reads TGCGCCAGCAGCTTTACCGGGACAGGGGACCGTAGTGGCTACACCTTC.

In DNA form, the CDR3 reads TGTGCCAGCAGACCTAGACTTTACACAGATACGCAGTATTTT. Protein: CASRPRLYTDTQYF. The rearrangement joins TRBV6-1 to TRBJ2-3; no clear D gene. Trimming took off 6 bases at V and 2 bases at J, with 12 bases between the two ends. Per the germline V gene, CDR1 is MNHNS and CDR2 is SASEGT. This CDR3 is built from 14 residues.

The V call is TRBV15, the J call TRBJ1-5; D is uncertain. This CDR3 region has 12 residues. V was shortened by 4 bases and J by 7 bases, with 8 bases between the two germline ends. Germline values: CDR1 LNHNV, CDR2 YYDKDF (reference sequence). The CDR3 nucleotides are TGTGCCACCAGCAAACCTCAGCAGCCCCAGCATTTT. Protein product: CATSKPQQPQHF.

The rearrangement uses TRBV10-3 and TRBJ2-6; 8 positions agree with TRBD1. The V and J ends lost 3 bases and 2 bases, in that order; junction bases with no gene match: 3. This CDR3 is 16 amino acids long. CDR1 is ENHRY, CDR2 SYGVKD, per germline. CDR3 nucleotide sequence: TGTGCCATCAGTGACCCGGACAGGGCTGGGGCCAACGTCCTGACTTTC. It translates to CAISDPDRAGANVLTF.

The V gene is TRBV11-1, the J gene TRBJ2-7; D might be TRBD1 (6 bases). Germline V gives CDR1 SGHAT, CDR2 FQDESV (reference sequence). Trimming removed 5 bases from V and 3 bases from J, with 11 bases in between. CDR3 length: 13 residues. CDR3 nucleotides: TGTGCCAGCAGCACGGGACACGACTACGAGCAGTACTTC. Protein product: CASSTGHDYEQYF.

The CDR3 reads CASSPSGRGYEQYF. The CDR3, as DNA: TGTGCCAGCAGCCCCAGCGGGAGAGGCTACGAGCAGTACTTC. The genes are TRBV6-1 and TRBJ2-7; 8 bases align to TRBD2. The CDR3 extends over 14 amino acids. V lost 6 bases, J lost 3 bases, and 7 bases stayed unmatched. The germline CDR1 and CDR2 sequences are MNHNS and SASEGT.

V gene TRBV7-2 combines with J gene TRBJ2-7, with D possibly being TRBD1 (6 bases). Germline V gene data show CDR1 as SGHTA and CDR2 as FQGNSA. V was shortened by 5 bases and J by 1 base, with 18 bases between the two germline ends. The length of the CDR3 is 16 residues. The CDR3 sequence is CASSRTEGVVSYEQYF. The CDR3 DNA follows: TGTGCCAGCAGCCGTACCGAGGGGGTTGTTTCCTACGAGCAGTACTTC.

This clone was seen a single time. J is TRBJ2-5 and V is TRBV18; no clear D gene. The V gene lost 1 base and the J gene lost 5 bases, with 14 bases spanning the gap. CDR3 length: 15 residues. Germline V gene lookup returns CDR1 KGHSH and CDR2 LQKENI. The CDR3 coding sequence is TGTGCCAGCTCACCACGGCAGGTAGTTAAGGAGACCCAGTACTTC. This translates into CASSPRQVVKETQYF.

The chain has TRBV7-9 and TRBJ2-5; 12 positions agree with TRBD2. The CDR3 consists of 17 residues. The V gene end was trimmed by 5 bases and the J gene end by 2 bases; junction bases not matched to a gene: 9. CDR1 SEHNR and CDR2 FQNEAQ come from the germline V gene (reference sequence). This CDR3 is CASSPGTSGSYQETQYF. The DNA for the CDR3 is TGTGCCAGCAGCCCAGGGACTAGCGGGTCATATCAAGAGACCCAGTACTTC.

The chain links TRBV9 to TRBJ1-2; D gene unclear. The CDR3 loop spans 17 amino acids. V was trimmed by 0 bases and J by 3 bases, leaving 18 bases between them. Germline-derived CDR1 and CDR2 are SGDLS and YYNGEE. The CDR3 bases are TGTGCCAGCAGCGTAGCTAATAATCGGGAGCGAGACTATGGCTACACCTTC. Translation gives CASSVANNRERDYGYTF.

This clone was detected once. This chain connects TRBV10-2 to TRBJ1-5, with TRBD1 matching 8 bases. Trimming took 0 bases from V and 6 from J; bases not matched to a gene: 7. The germline gives CDR1 WSHSY, CDR2 SAAADI. The CDR3 length is 16 residues. The CDR3 spells CASSESQGAVGQPQHF. CDR3 bases: TGCGCCAGCAGTGAGTCCCAGGGGGCGGTTGGTCAGCCCCAGCATTTT.

The chain is built from TRBV11-2 and TRBJ2-7; 7 positions agree with TRBD1. The CDR3 is made up of 13 amino acids. Germline V CDR1 and CDR2: SGHAT, FQNNGV. Trimming cost V 5 bases and J 3 bases; bases outside gene matches: 4. The CDR3 region is CASSLQGNYEQYF. The CDR3 DNA reads TGTGCCAGCAGCCTACAGGGGAACTACGAGCAGTACTTC.

The chain joins TRBV5-1 to TRBJ2-2; TRBD2 aligns across 12 bases. The CDR3 is made up of 20 amino acids. Germline V gene sequence: CDR1 SGHRS, CDR2 YFSETQ. V shed 0 bases, J shed 0 bases, and the junction held 9 bases outside the gene matches. The CDR3 region is CASSLALTSGGPTNTGELFF. The CDR3 coding sequence is TGCGCCAGCAGCTTGGCCCTGACTAGCGGGGGACCTACGAACACCGGGGAGCTGTTTTTT.

This clone was recorded once. V usage is TRBV19 and J usage is TRBJ2-3; 8 bases agree with TRBD1. CDR1 is LNHDA and CDR2 is SQIVND in the germline V gene (reference sequence). The CDR3 contains 14 residues. The junction had 9 bases not matched to a gene; V was cut back by 7 bases and J by 6 bases. The CDR3: CASKLQGDHDTQYF. The CDR3 DNA is TGTGCCAGTAAACTACAGGGGGATCACGATACGCAGTATTTT. Drawing the rest from reference TRBV19 and TRBJ2-3, the complete variable domain is DGGITQSPKYLFRKEGQNVTLSCEQNLNHDAMYWYRQDPGQGLRLIYYSQIVNDFQKGDIAEGYSVSREKKESFPLTVTSAQKNPTAFYLCASKLQGDHDTQYFGPGTRLTVL.

This chain links TRBV19 with TRBJ2-2; D is perhaps TRBD2 (7 bases). V lost 7 bases and J 4 bases, leaving 13 bases between the germline ends. The CDR3 loop spans 14 amino acids. The germline V gene has CDR1 LNHDA and CDR2 SQIVND (reference sequence). The CDR3 DNA reads as TGTGCCAGTACGGGGGGCCTCGGCACCGGGGAGCTGTTTTTT. This translates into CASTGGLGTGELFF.

The chain couples TRBV19 to TRBJ2-7; D is possibly TRBD1 (6 bases). Germline lookup yields CDR1 LNHDA and CDR2 SQIVND (reference sequence). The CDR3 contains 16 residues. V was cut by 1 base and J by 3 bases, with 16 bases left in between. CDR3 in DNA: TGTGCCAGTAGTATAGGGAAGGGGGACCACTACTACGAGCAGTACTTC. Its protein is CASSIGKGDHYYEQYF.

The chain couples TRBV9 to TRBJ1-2, with D unresolved. Germline V gives CDR1 SGDLS, CDR2 YYNGEE. This CDR3 spans 14 amino acids. The V gene lost 7 bases and the J gene lost 2 bases, with 15 bases spanning the gap. The CDR3 region is CASASAGENYGYTF. CDR3 DNA sequence: TGTGCCAGCGCCTCGGCTGGGGAGAACTATGGCTACACCTTC.